Listed here are 6 T cell receptor beta chains from one sample, sequenced in a study of graft-versus-host responses after intestinal transplantation. Produced via immunoSEQ multiplex PCR; TCRdb's table is partial and in-frame only. Counted here are about 27,000 clones, around 78% occurring once; the ten biggest clones make up 1.1%. The specimen was PBMCs, collected 28 days after intestinal transplant. Every receptor here comes from a human patient who received an intestinal transplant, so some T cells may come from the graft donor.

The chain recombines TRBV7-2 with TRBJ2-1; TRBD1 matches 7 bases. The CDR3 has 17 residues. The ends lost 5 bases at V and 4 bases at J; junction bases unmatched: 14. Per germline, CDR1 SGHTA and CDR2 FQGNSA. For the CDR3, the DNA is TGTGCCAGCAGCCCCCCCGACAGGGCAAACATTTACAATGAGCAGTTCTTC. Translation gives CASSPPDRANIYNEQFF.

The rearrangement joins TRBV4-1 to TRBJ2-7, with 8 bases identical to TRBD1. J gave up 4 bases and V 1 base, and 6 bases lay outside the gene matches. Germline V CDR1 and CDR2: MGHRA, YSYEKL. The CDR3 length is 15 residues. CDR3 amino acids: CASSQGLRGRYEQYF. DNA for the CDR3: TGCGCCAGCAGCCAAGGGCTCAGGGGGCGATACGAGCAGTACTTC.

The J gene is TRBJ2-1, the V gene TRBV28, with D perhaps matching TRBD1 (6 bases). The CDR3 contains 14 residues. V was trimmed by 3 bases and J by 7 bases, leaving 13 bases between them. Germline V gene sequence: CDR1 MDHEN, CDR2 SYDVKM. CDR3 nucleotides: TGTGCCAGCAGTTTCTACGGGACAAATAATGAGCAGTTCTTC. It encodes CASSFYGTNNEQFF.

The chain is built from TRBV5-4 and TRBJ2-7; D is uncertain. The germline gives CDR1 SGHNT, CDR2 YYREEE (reference sequence). The germline V and J ends were trimmed by 3 bases and 2 bases, with 18 bases remaining between them. CDR3 length: 16 amino acids. The CDR3 sequence is CASSSTLEASAYEQYF. The CDR3 DNA is TGTGCCAGCAGCTCGACTCTCGAGGCAAGCGCCTACGAGCAGTACTTC.

This chain links TRBV5-4 with TRBJ2-3, with a tentative D call TRBD1 (6 bases). The V and J ends lost 4 bases and 2 bases respectively, with 11 bases between them. Germline CDR1 reads SGHNT; CDR2 reads YYREEE (reference sequence). The CDR3 has 14 amino acids. This CDR3 is CASSPWDTTDTQYF. The CDR3 bases are TGTGCCAGCAGCCCGTGGGACACCACAGATACGCAGTATTTT.

The rearrangement uses TRBV19 and TRBJ2-2; possibly TRBD1 or TRBD2 for D (6 bases each). V shed 1 base and J shed 4 bases, with 16 bases lying between them. The CDR3 has 17 amino acids. Germline assignment: CDR1 LNHDA and CDR2 SQIVND (reference sequence). CDR3 nucleotides: TGTGCCAGTAGTATAGTATCGGGGGCGCGTTCCACCGGGGAGCTGTTTTTT. It translates to CASSIVSGARSTGELFF.